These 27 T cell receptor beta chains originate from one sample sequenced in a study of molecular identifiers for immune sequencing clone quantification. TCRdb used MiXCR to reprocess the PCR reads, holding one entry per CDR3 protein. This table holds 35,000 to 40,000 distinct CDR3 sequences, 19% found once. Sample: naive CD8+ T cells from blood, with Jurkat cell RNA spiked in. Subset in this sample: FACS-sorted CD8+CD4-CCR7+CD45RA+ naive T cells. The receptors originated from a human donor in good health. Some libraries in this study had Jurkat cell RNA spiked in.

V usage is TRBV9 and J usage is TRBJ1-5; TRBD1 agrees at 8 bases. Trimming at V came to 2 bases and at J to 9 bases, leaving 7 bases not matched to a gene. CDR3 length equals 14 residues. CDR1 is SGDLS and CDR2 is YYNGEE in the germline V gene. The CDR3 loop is CASSVGQGSRPQHF. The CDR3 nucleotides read TGTGCCAGCAGCGTCGGACAGGGCAGTCGGCCCCAGCATTTT.

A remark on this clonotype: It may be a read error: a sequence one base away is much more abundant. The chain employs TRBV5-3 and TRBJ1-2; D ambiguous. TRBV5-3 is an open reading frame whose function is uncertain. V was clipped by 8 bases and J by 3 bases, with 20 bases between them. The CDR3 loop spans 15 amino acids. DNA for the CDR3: TGTGCCAGCGGCTTGGATAGGTATTATGACTATGGCTACACCTTC. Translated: CASGLDRYYDYGYTF.

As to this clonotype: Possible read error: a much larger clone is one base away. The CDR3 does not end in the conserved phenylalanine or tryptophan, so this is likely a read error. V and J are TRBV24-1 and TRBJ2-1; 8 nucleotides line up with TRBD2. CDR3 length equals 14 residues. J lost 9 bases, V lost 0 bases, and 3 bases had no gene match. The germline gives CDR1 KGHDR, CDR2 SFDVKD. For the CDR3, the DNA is TGTGCCACCAGTGATTTGTCCGGGGGGGGTGAGCAGTTCCTC. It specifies CATSDLSGGGEQFL.

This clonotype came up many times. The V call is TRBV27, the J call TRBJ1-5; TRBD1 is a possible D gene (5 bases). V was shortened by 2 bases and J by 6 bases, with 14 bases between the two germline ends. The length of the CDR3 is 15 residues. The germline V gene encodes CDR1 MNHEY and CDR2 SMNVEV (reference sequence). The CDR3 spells CASSLVFLGGQPQHF. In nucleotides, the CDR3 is TGTGCCAGCAGTTTAGTGTTTCTGGGGGGTCAGCCCCAGCATTTT.

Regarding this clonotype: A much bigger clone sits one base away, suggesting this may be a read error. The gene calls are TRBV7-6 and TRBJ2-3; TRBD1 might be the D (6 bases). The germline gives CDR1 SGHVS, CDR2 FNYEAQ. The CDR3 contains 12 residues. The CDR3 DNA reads TGTGCCAGCAGCAAATGGACAGATACGCGGTATTTT. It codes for CASSKWTDTRYF.

The CDR3 DNA reads TGTGCCGGAGGGTTGTCAGATACGCAGTATTTT. Residues: CAGGLSDTQYF. The V gene is TRBV6-6, the J gene TRBJ2-3; tentative D call: TRBD2 (6 bases). Germline lookup yields CDR1 MNHNY and CDR2 SVGAGI (reference sequence). Trimming took off 11 bases at V and 4 bases at J, with 10 bases between the two ends. The CDR3 loop spans 11 amino acids.

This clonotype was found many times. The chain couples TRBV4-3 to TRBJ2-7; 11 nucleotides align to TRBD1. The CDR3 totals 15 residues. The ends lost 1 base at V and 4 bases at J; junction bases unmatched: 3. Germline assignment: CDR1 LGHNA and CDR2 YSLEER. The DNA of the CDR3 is TGCGCCAGCAGCCAAGGCCGGGACAGGGGGTACGAGCAGTACTTC. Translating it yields CASSQGRDRGYEQYF.

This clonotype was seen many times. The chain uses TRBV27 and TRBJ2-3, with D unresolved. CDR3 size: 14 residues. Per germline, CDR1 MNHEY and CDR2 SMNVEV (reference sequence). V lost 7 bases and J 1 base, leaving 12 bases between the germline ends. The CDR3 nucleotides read TGTGCCAGCACCCCGGGCCATCGCACAGATACGCAGTATTTT. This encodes CASTPGHRTDTQYF.

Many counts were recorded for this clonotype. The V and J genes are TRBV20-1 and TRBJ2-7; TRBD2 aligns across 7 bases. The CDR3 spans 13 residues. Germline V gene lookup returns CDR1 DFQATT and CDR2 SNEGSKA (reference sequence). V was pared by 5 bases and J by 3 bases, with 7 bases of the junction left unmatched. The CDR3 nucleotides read TGCAGTGCTGAGAGCGGGACTTTCTACGAGCAGTACTTC. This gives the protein CSAESGTFYEQYF.

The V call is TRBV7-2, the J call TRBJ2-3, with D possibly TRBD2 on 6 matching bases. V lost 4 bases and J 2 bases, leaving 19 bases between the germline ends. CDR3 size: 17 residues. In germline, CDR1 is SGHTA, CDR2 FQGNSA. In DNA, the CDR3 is TGTGCCAGCAGCTCAGAAGGCGGGATCCTCTCCACAGATACGCAGTATTTT. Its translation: CASSSEGGILSTDTQYF. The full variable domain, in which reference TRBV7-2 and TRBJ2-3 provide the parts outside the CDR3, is GAGVSQSPSNKVTEKGKDVELRCDPISGHTALYWYRQSLGQGLEFLIYFQGNSAPDKSGLPSDRFSAERTGGSVSTLTIQRTQQEDSAVYLCASSSEGGILSTDTQYFGPGTRLTVL.

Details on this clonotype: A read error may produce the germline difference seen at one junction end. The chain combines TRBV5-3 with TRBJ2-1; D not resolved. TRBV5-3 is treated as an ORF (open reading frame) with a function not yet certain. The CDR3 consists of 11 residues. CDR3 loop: CASSFEDEQFF. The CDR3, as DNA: TGTGCCAGCAGCTTTGAGGATGAGCAGTTCTTC.

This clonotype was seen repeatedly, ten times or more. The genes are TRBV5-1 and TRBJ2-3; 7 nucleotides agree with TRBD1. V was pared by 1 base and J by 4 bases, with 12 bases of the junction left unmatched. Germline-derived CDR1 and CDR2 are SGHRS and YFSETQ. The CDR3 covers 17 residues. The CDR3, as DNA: TGCGCCAGCAGCTTGACGAGGGGGCCTTTTTCATCAGATACGCAGTATTTT. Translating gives CASSLTRGPFSSDTQYF.

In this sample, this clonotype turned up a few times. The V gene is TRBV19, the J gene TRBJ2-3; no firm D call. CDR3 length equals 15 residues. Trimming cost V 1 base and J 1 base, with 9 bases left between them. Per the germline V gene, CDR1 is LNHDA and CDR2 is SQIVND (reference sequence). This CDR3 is CASSIGIRGTDTQYF. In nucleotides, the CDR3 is TGTGCCAGTAGTATAGGAATCCGGGGCACAGATACGCAGTATTTT.

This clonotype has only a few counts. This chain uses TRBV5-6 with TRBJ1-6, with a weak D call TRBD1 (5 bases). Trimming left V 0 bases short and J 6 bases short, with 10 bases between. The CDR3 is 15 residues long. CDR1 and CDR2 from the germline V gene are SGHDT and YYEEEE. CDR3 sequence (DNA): TGTGCCAGCAGCTTGGCCGTGGGGGTTAATTCACCCCTCCACTTT. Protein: CASSLAVGVNSPLHF.

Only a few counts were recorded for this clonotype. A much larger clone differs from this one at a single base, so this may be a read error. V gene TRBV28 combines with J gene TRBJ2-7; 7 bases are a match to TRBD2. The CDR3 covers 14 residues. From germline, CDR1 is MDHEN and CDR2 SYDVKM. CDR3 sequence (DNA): TGTGCCAGCAGTTTAGCGGGGGTCTCCTGCGAGCAGTACTTC. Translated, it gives CASSLAGVSCEQYF.

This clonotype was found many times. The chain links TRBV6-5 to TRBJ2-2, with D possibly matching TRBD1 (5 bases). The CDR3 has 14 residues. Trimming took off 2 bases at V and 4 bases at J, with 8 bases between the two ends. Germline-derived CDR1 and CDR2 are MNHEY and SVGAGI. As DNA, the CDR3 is TGTGCCAGCAGTTACGCTGACAGCACCGGGGAGCTGTTTTTT. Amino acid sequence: CASSYADSTGELFF.

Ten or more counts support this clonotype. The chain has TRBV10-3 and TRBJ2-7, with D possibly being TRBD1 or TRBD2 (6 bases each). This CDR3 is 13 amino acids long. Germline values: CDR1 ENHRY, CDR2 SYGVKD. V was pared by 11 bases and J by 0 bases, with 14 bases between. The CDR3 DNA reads TGTGCCCCCGGAGGGGGAAGCTCCTACGAGCAGTACTTC. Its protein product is CAPGGGSSYEQYF.

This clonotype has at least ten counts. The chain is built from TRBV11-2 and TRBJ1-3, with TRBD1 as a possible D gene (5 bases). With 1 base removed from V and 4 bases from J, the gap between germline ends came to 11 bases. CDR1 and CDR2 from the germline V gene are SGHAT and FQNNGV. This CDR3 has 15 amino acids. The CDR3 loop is CASSLGGNRGNTIYF. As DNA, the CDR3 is TGTGCCAGCAGCTTAGGGGGCAACCGAGGAAACACCATATATTTT.

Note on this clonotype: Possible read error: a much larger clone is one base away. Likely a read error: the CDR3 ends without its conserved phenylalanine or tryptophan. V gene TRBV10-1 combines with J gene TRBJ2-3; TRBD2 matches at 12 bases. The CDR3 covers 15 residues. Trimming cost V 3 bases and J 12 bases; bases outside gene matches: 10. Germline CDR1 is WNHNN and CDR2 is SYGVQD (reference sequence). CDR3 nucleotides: TGCGCCAGCAGTGATCCTAGCGGGGGGGCCGAACCCCAGTATCTT. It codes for CASSDPSGGAEPQYL.

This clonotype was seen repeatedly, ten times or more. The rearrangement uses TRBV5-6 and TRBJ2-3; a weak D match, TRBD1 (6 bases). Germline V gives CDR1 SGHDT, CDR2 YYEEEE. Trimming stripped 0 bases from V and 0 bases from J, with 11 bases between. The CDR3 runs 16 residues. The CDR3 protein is CASSLVVRGSTDTQYF. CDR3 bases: TGTGCCAGCAGCTTGGTAGTCAGGGGAAGCACAGATACGCAGTATTTT.

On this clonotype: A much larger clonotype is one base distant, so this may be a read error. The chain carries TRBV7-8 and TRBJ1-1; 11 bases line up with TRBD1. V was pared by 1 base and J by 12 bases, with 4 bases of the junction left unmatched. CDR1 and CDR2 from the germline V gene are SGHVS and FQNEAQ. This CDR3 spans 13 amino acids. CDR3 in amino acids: CASSLEGTGGTFF. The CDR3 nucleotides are TGTGCCAGCAGCTTAGAGGGGACAGGGGGAACTTTCTTT.

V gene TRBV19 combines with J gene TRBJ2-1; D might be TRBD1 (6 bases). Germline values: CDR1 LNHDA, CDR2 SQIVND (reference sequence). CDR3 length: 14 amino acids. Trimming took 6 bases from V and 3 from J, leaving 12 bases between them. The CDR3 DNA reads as TGTGCCAGTAGCCCCCAGGGGCTCTACAATGAGCAGTTCTTC. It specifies CASSPQGLYNEQFF.

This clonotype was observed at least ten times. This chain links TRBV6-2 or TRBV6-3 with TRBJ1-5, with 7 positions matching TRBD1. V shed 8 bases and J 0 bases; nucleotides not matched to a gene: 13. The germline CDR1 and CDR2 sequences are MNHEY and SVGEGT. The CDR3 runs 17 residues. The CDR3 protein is CASALARQGDSNQPQHF. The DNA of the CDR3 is TGTGCCAGCGCGTTGGCCCGACAGGGAGATAGCAATCAGCCCCAGCATTTT.

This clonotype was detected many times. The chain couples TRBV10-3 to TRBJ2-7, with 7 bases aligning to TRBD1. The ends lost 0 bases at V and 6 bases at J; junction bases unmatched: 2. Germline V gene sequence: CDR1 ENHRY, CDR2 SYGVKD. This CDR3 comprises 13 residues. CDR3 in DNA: TGTGCCATCAGTGAGTCGAACAGGGGCGAGCAGTACTTC. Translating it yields CAISESNRGEQYF.

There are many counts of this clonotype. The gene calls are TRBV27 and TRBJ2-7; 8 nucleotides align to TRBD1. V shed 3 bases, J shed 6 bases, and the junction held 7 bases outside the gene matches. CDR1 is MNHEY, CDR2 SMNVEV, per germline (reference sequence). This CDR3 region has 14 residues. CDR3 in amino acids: CASSFGYRGSEQYF. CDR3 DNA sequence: TGTGCCAGCAGTTTCGGTTACAGGGGGTCCGAGCAGTACTTC.

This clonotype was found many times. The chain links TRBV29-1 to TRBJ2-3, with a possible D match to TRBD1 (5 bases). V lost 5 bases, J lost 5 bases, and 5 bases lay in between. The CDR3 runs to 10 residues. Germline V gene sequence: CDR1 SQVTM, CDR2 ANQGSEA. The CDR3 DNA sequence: TGCAGCGTTACAGGAGATACGCAGTATTTT. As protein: CSVTGDTQYF.

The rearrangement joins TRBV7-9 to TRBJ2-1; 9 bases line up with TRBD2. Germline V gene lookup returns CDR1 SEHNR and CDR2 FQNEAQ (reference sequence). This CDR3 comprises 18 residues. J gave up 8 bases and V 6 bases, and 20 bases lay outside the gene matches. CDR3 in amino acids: CASRPLGSGSPPTHEQFF. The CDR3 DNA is TGTGCCAGCAGACCCTTGGGTAGCGGGAGCCCCCCTACGCATGAGCAGTTCTTC.